The present TCR beta chain was sequenced within a study of T cell responses to AZD1222 COVID-19 vaccine. The study's findings and limits: Along spike, vaccine-associated CD4 TCRs were found throughout, with dominance at 160-218 and 743-854. Donors were largely white British and mainly female; clonal diversity was possibly underestimated. Among spike-specific TCRs, nearly half reportedly target unmutated variant regions.

A note on this clone: Its antigen is unidentified.

Germline assignment: CDR1 MNHEY and CDR2 SMNVEV (reference sequence). V lost 5 bases and J lost 4; bases outside the gene matches: 9. The CDR3 is made up of 16 amino acids. Produced via immunoSEQ multiplex PCR; TCRdb's table is partial and in-frame only. The sample includes around 150,000 clones, around 91% of them seen just once. The chain couples TRBV27 to TRBJ2-5, with TRBD2 matching 11 bases. The clonotype was recovered from an adult who received the AZD1222 COVID-19 vaccine. The source was peripheral blood, collected 28 days after the second AZD1222 dose. As DNA, the CDR3 is TGTGCCAGCAGTACTATAGCGGGGGGGCGTGGAGAGACCCAGTACTTC. This translates into CASSTIAGGRGETQYF.